This TCR beta chain was retrieved from a study of T-cell reconstitution after alpha-beta-depleted transplantation in children. V shed 3 bases and J shed 8 bases, with 12 bases lying between them. Germline CDR1 and CDR2: SGHRS and YFSETQ. CDR3 length: 12 residues. Library preparation (for TCRbeta) was performed with unique molecular identifiers. TCRdb re-called the PCR reads with MiXCR, one entry per CDR3 protein. The data contain 400,000 to 500,000 distinct CDR3 sequences, approximately 10% of them seen just once; the ten biggest clones take up approximately 5%. The sample holds many counts of this clonotype.

The starting material was PBMCs from the stem cell graft donor, obtained from the stem cell graft. The clonotype comes from a human donor who donated a stem cell graft to a child with acute myeloid leukemia. V usage is TRBV5-1 and J usage is TRBJ2-7; tentatively, D is TRBD1 (6 bases). CDR3 sequence: CASSWDTSQQYF. Written as DNA, the CDR3 is TGCGCCAGCAGCTGGGACACTAGTCAGCAGTACTTC.